The rows below give T cell receptor beta chains drawn from one sample of a study of vaccination effects on CD4 cells after COVID-19. Antigen specificity for these receptors is unknown. The method was immunoSEQ multiplex PCR; TCRdb's version includes in-frame clones alone and lacks a portion of them. The sample records about 59,000 clones, about 73% being singletons. Here the sequenced sample was CD4+ T cells from PBMCs cultured with HCoV-OC43 spike peptides, taken after COVID-19 vaccination. These receptors originate from a human donor who received a COVID-19 vaccine. Each CDR3 is given with its conserved first and last residue. A D gene is named only where the DNA matches it firmly. Clone size is not always given. Where it is, it says once, few, many or a class for expanded clones.

J gene | D gene | V gene | clone size | CDR3 DNA | CDR3 protein
TRBJ1-2 | . | TRBV12-3/TRBV12-4 | . | TGTGCCAGCAGTTTATCGGGGGCTGGAGGCTACACCTTC | CASSLSGAGGYTF
TRBJ1-6 | . | TRBV7-3 | . | TGTGCCAGCAGCTTATGGGTTGATTCACCCCTCCACTTT | CASSLWVDSPLHF
TRBJ1-3 | TRBD1 | TRBV30 | . | TGTGCCTGGAGAAGATCACCGGGACAGGTTTTCTCTGGAAACACCATATATTTT | CAWRRSPGQVFSGNTIYF
TRBJ1-1 | . | TRBV19 | . | TGTGCCAGTAGTAATCGGGTTTCGAACACTGAAGCTTTCTTT | CASSNRVSNTEAFF
TRBJ2-3 | . | TRBV24-1 | . | TGTGCCACCAGTGATCCAGGACAGTCAGATACGCAGTATTTT | CATSDPGQSDTQYF
TRBJ2-1 | . | TRBV5-1 | . | TGCGCCAGCAGCTTTAGCGAATCGGGCTCCTACAATGAGCAGTTCTTC | CASSFSESGSYNEQFF
TRBJ2-5 | . | TRBV6-2/TRBV6-3 | . | TGTGCCAGCAGTTACTCAAGGCTCCAAGAGACCCAGTACTTC | CASSYSRLQETQYF
TRBJ1-1 | . | TRBV19 | . | TGTGCCAGTGGACGGGGCCTCCCCACTGAAGCTTTCTTT | CASGRGLPTEAFF
TRBJ1-2 | TRBD1 | TRBV10-3 | . | TGTGCCATCATGGGACAGACCTATGGCTACACCTTC | CAIMGQTYGYTF
TRBJ1-4 | TRBD1 | TRBV6-1 | . | TGTGCCAGCAGTGACCTTCAGGGGGCCGGTGAAAAACTGTTTTTT | CASSDLQGAGEKLFF
TRBJ1-2 | . | TRBV2 | . | TGTGCCAGCAGTGAAGAAGAGGGGATACGGGGCTACACCTTC | CASSEEEGIRGYTF
TRBJ1-2 | . | TRBV3-1/TRBV3-2 | few | TGTGCCAGCAGCCAGGGAGGGCTTCACTATGGCTACACCTTC | CASSQGGLHYGYTF
TRBJ1-4 | . | TRBV28 | . | TGTGCCAGCAGTTTATCGCAGGGGCGGGTTGGAAAACTGTTTTTT | CASSLSQGRVGKLFF
TRBJ1-4 | . | TRBV7-8 | once | TGTGCCAGCAGCTTTAGGGAGTCAACTAATGAAAAACTGTTTTTT | CASSFRESTNEKLFF
TRBJ2-5 | . | TRBV5-6 | . | TGTGCCAGCAGCTCGGCCGTTGGGTACCAAGAGACCCAGTACTTC | CASSSAVGYQETQYF
TRBJ1-4 | . | TRBV6-1 | few | TGTGCCAGCAGTGAACCAGGGGTTAATGAAAAACTGTTTTTT | CASSEPGVNEKLFF
TRBJ1-3 | . | TRBV30 | . | TGTGCCTGGAGCGTAAACAAGAGAAACACCATATATTTT | CAWSVNKRNTIYF
TRBJ2-5 | TRBD2 | TRBV29-1 | . | TGCAGCGTTGAGCCGACTAGCGGGGGCCAAGAGACCCAGTACTTC | CSVEPTSGGQETQYF
TRBJ2-5 | TRBD2 | TRBV18 | . | TGTGCCAGCTCACTGGGACTACCCTCTCAAGAGACCCAGTACTTC | CASSLGLPSQETQYF
TRBJ1-1 | . | TRBV19 | . | TGTGCCAGTAGTATACAGCGGAACACTGAAGCTTTCTTT | CASSIQRNTEAFF
TRBJ2-5 | . | TRBV6-6 | . | TGTGCCAGCGTCGAGGGGACGTGGGAGACCCAGTACTTC | CASVEGTWETQYF
TRBJ1-4 | . | TRBV30 | . | TGTGCCCAGCGGCCGCGTACAACTAATGAAAAACTGTTTTTT | CAQRPRTTNEKLFF
TRBJ2-5 | TRBD2 | TRBV10-3 | . | TGTGCCATCAGTCAGACTAGCGGAGAGACCCAGTACTTC | CAISQTSGETQYF
TRBJ1-3 | . | TRBV2 | . | TGTGCCAGCGCTAATTTAGACGGCCGAAACACCATATATTTT | CASANLDGRNTIYF
TRBJ1-2 | . | TRBV7-9 | . | TGTGCCAGCAGCTTAGGCGGGACATTATATGGCTACACCTTC | CASSLGGTLYGYTF
TRBJ2-1 | . | TRBV5-6 | . | TGTGCCAGCAGCTCGTTGGGGGCCACTATCAATGAGCAGTTCTTC | CASSSLGATINEQFF
TRBJ2-2 | . | TRBV6-5 | . | TGTGCCAGCAGCTTTAGTGAGGCCCGGGAGCTGTTTTTT | CASSFSEARELFF
TRBJ1-2 | TRBD1 | TRBV28 | . | TGTGCCAGCGGAGAGACCCGGGACAGGGAGGGCGGCTACACCTTC | CASGETRDREGGYTF
TRBJ1-5 | . | TRBV2 | . | TGTGCCAGCAGCCAGGGGCGCCAGAATCAGCCCCAGCATTTT | CASSQGRQNQPQHF
TRBJ2-1 | TRBD2 | TRBV7-2 | . | TGTGCCAGCAGCCCCCATGCACCGAGGGAGCGGGGGGCCTATAGCGGGCAGTTCTTC | CASSPHAPRERGAYSGQFF
TRBJ1-4 | . | TRBV29-1 | . | TGCAGCGTTCGTCTTGAAACTAATGAAAAACTGTTTTTT | CSVRLETNEKLFF
TRBJ2-3 | . | TRBV5-1 | once | TGCGCCAGCAGCTTGGATCTGGAAGATACGCAGTATTTT | CASSLDLEDTQYF
TRBJ1-5 | . | TRBV6-5 | . | TGTGCCAGCAGTTACTCGTTCGAGATCAAGACCCAGCATTTT | CASSYSFEIKTQHF
TRBJ1-4 | . | TRBV19 | . | TGTGCCAGTAGTACCCAAGGGGGAACTAATGAAAAACTGTTTTTT | CASSTQGGTNEKLFF
TRBJ1-1 | . | TRBV23-1 | few | TGCGCCAGCAGTCACCCCGACAAGCTGAACACTGAAGCTTTCTTT | CASSHPDKLNTEAFF
TRBJ2-3 | . | TRBV5-1 | . | TGCGCCAGCAGCTTGGGTCAGGGAAATACGCAGTATTTT | CASSLGQGNTQYF
TRBJ1-1 | . | TRBV5-1 | few | TGCGCCAGCAGCTTGGCGGCAGCTAACACTGAAGCTTTCTTT | CASSLAAANTEAFF
TRBJ1-1 | . | TRBV7-3 | few | TGTGCCAGCAAGGCAGTCATGAACACTGAAGCTTTCTTT | CASKAVMNTEAFF
TRBJ1-4 | . | TRBV5-5 | . | TGTGCCAGCAGCCCGGGACTCGCAAATGAAAAACTGTTTTTT | CASSPGLANEKLFF
TRBJ1-6 | . | TRBV5-1 | . | TGCGCCAGCAGCTTCGAAGGGGGGAGGAATTCACCCCTCCACTTT | CASSFEGGRNSPLHF
TRBJ2-2 | . | TRBV3-1/TRBV3-2 | once | TGTGCCAGCAGCCTCAGGGACACCGGGGAGCTGTTTTTT | CASSLRDTGELFF
TRBJ1-3 | TRBD1 | TRBV29-1 | . | TGCAGCGGTGCGACAGGGTGGGGAAACACCATATATTTT | CSGATGWGNTIYF
TRBJ2-3 | TRBD1 | TRBV4-1 | few | TGCGCCAGCAGCGCGAGGGGACAGGATCGGACAGATACGCAGTATTTT | CASSARGQDRTDTQYF
TRBJ2-5 | . | TRBV4-1 | . | TGCGCCAGCAGCTCAAGCGGTTCCCGTGGGGGGGAGACCCAGTACTTC | CASSSSGSRGGETQYF
TRBJ1-3 | TRBD1 | TRBV25-1 | few | TGTGCCAGCAGTGAACCAGGGGGCCCTGGAAACACCATATATTTT | CASSEPGGPGNTIYF
TRBJ1-2 | TRBD1 | TRBV4-1 | . | TGCGCCAGCAGCCAAGCCCGGACAGGCGACCTCTCGGGTGGCTACACCTTC | CASSQARTGDLSGGYTF
TRBJ2-5 | . | TRBV9 | . | TGTGCCAGCAGCTCCTCGTTGGGAGAGACCCAGTACTTC | CASSSSLGETQYF